The rows below give T cell receptor beta chains drawn from one sample of a study of blood T cells in healthy people across ages. TCRdb processed the 5' RACE reads anew with MiXCR; each CDR3 protein has one entry. The sample has some 760,000 distinct CDR3 sequences; just under 25% are singletons. These same records also appear under a second study, on T cells of mothers and their children.

The sample was blood. The source of these receptors is a boy under 18 in good health. The CDR3 runs from the conserved cysteine through the conserved F or W. A D gene is named only where the DNA matches it firmly. Size is omitted from some rows. Given values are once, few, many or a class for expanded clones.

j_call d_call v_call clone_size cdr3_aa cdr3_nt
TRBJ2-1 - TRBV6-2/TRBV6-3 few CASSLDGPEYNEQFF TGTGCCAGCAGTTTAGACGGACCGGAGTACAATGAGCAGTTCTTC
TRBJ2-5 TRBD2 TRBV5-1 - CASNQGSGGASQETLYF TGCGCCAGCAACCAGGGTAGCGGGGGGGCCTCCCAAGAGACCCTGTACTTC
TRBJ2-7 - TRBV20-1 - CSARPGTGTYEQYF TGCAGTGCTAGACCTGGGACCGGTACCTACGAGCAGTACTTC
TRBJ2-5 TRBD1 TRBV7-9 - CASSLVVTGEFF TGTGCCAGCAGCTTAGTGGTGACAGGGGAGTTCTTC
TRBJ2-5 - TRBV2 few CASSEEGQETQYF TGTGCCAGCAGTGAAGAGGGGCAAGAGACCCAGTACTTC
TRBJ2-5 TRBD2 TRBV6-2/TRBV6-3 few CASSGTSGRNQYF TGTGCCAGCAGTGGGACTAGCGGGAGAAACCAGTACTTC
TRBJ2-5 TRBD2 TRBV13 few CASRIAGVREETQYF TGTGCCAGCAGGATAGCGGGGGTAAGGGAAGAGACCCAGTACTTC
TRBJ2-3 - TRBV7-2 - CASSLRSGSPDTQYF TGTGCCAGCAGCTTAAGGTCCGGCTCTCCCGATACGCAGTATTTT
TRBJ2-7 TRBD2 TRBV7-9 few CASTRLADGEQYF TGTGCCAGCACCCGACTAGCTGACGGCGAGCAGTACTTC
TRBJ1-4 - TRBV20-1 few CSATRQRVNEKLFF TGCAGTGCTACCAGGCAGAGGGTAAATGAAAAACTGTTTTTT
TRBJ2-3 - TRBV29-1 - CSVAPASDTDTQYF TGCAGCGTCGCTCCGGCTAGTGACACAGATACGCAGTATTTT
TRBJ2-1 TRBD2 TRBV10-3 few CAISQTSGPSSYNEQFF TGTGCCATCAGTCAGACTAGCGGCCCAAGCTCCTACAATGAGCAGTTCTTC
TRBJ2-2 - TRBV9 - CASSPTQEAGAGELFF TGTGCCAGCAGCCCGACCCAGGAAGCGGGCGCCGGGGAGCTGTTTTTT
TRBJ2-3 - TRBV6-1 few CASSPRGGGVVTDTQYF TGTGCCAGCAGCCCCAGAGGGGGCGGGGTCGTCACAGATACGCAGTATTTT
TRBJ1-2 TRBD1 TRBV20-1 - CSARVGQGNYGYTF TGCAGTGCTAGAGTCGGACAGGGCAACTATGGCTACACCTTC
TRBJ2-5 TRBD1 TRBV6-6 - CASKPGRGLQETQYF TGTGCCAGCAAACCCGGCAGGGGGCTTCAAGAGACCCAGTACTTC
TRBJ1-1 - TRBV7-9 - CASSPQAMEAFF TGTGCCAGCAGCCCGCAGGCGATGGAAGCTTTCTTT
TRBJ1-4 - TRBV2 few CASSEGLTNEKLFF TGTGCCAGCAGTGAAGGACTAACTAATGAAAAACTGTTTTTT
TRBJ2-2 TRBD1 TRBV5-1 - CASSLGRDRGYTGELFF TGCGCCAGCAGTCTGGGACGGGACAGGGGATACACCGGGGAGCTGTTTTTT
TRBJ2-5 - TRBV29-1 - CSPLLQETQYF TGCAGCCCTCTCCTGCAAGAGACCCAGTACTTC
TRBJ2-5 - TRBV28 few CASSFYTRTEGRETQYF TGTGCCAGCAGTTTTTATACCCGGACAGAAGGGAGAGAGACCCAGTACTTC
TRBJ2-1 TRBD1 TRBV7-2 few CASSQRQGTLNEQFF TGTGCCAGCAGCCAGCGACAGGGTACTCTCAATGAGCAGTTCTTC
TRBJ1-5 - TRBV7-2 once CASSLSPRVQPQHF TGTGCCAGCAGCCTGTCCCCGAGGGTCCAGCCCCAGCATTTT
TRBJ2-5 TRBD2 TRBV11-2 few CASSFRGAGSGETQYF TGTGCCAGCAGCTTTCGAGGAGCGGGGTCGGGAGAGACCCAGTACTTC
TRBJ2-7 - TRBV5-1 few CASSLVSRDVDEQYF TGCGCCAGCAGCCTAGTCTCCAGGGATGTCGACGAGCAGTACTTC
TRBJ2-2 - TRBV27 - CASSFGDSEPSNTGELFF TGTGCCAGCAGTTTCGGTGACAGTGAGCCCTCCAACACCGGGGAGCTGTTTTTT
TRBJ2-1 - TRBV20-1 - CSASTPESTYNEQFF TGCAGTGCTTCGACCCCAGAATCGACCTACAATGAGCAGTTCTTC
TRBJ2-5 - TRBV9 - CASSVQVDRGTQYF TGTGCCAGCAGCGTTCAGGTTGACCGCGGGACCCAGTACTTC
TRBJ2-3 TRBD1 TRBV5-1 - CASSSTGSPSTDTQYF TGCGCCAGCAGCTCGACAGGGAGTCCTAGCACAGATACGCAGTATTTT
TRBJ1-1 - TRBV29-1 few CSVRLNTEAFF TGCAGCGTTAGGCTGAACACTGAAGCTTTCTTT
TRBJ2-7 - TRBV14 few CASSPTFDDFYEQYF TGTGCCAGCAGCCCGACTTTTGATGATTTCTACGAGCAGTACTTC
TRBJ2-1 - TRBV9 - CASSRVGVPGPYNEQFF TGTGCCAGCAGCCGAGTGGGGGTCCCCGGCCCCTACAATGAGCAGTTCTTC
TRBJ2-1 - TRBV24-1 - CATSDGQGAYNEQFF TGTGCCACCAGTGACGGACAAGGCGCCTACAATGAGCAGTTCTTC
TRBJ2-1 TRBD2 TRBV28 - CASRRSGGLAEYNEQFF TGTGCCAGCAGGCGATCCGGCGGGCTAGCGGAATACAATGAGCAGTTCTTC